One sample yielded the 15 T cell receptor beta chains listed below, sequenced in a study of T cell repertoires in cytomegalovirus infection. Their recognized antigens are unknown. One entry per CDR3 protein results from TCRdb running MiXCR on the reads. The repertoire has a few hundred thousand distinct CDR3 sequences, about 35% of them found once; the top ten carry roughly 13%. The starting material was cultured PBMCs, obtained from culture after CMV antigen stimulation. The receptor source for this set is a human donor in good health (CMV status not recorded). Some clones in this sample may be carry-over from other donors' samples.

This clonotype was seen more than once but under ten times. Written as DNA, the CDR3 is TGTGCCAGCAGCCTGGGGACTAGCGGGATGGTCGGGGAGCTGTTTTTT. As protein: CASSLGTSGMVGELFF. The chain has TRBV7-3 and TRBJ2-2; 13 bases map to TRBD2. Germline V gene data show CDR1 as SGHTA and CDR2 as FQGTGA. With 5 bases clipped from V and 7 bases from J, the junction kept 7 bases outside the gene matches. The CDR3 runs 16 residues.

In this sample, this clonotype turned up a few times. The chain carries TRBV7-8 and TRBJ1-3; 7 positions match TRBD1. Trimming removed 5 bases from V and 0 bases from J; junction bases left unmatched: 4. This CDR3 is built from 15 residues. Germline V CDR1 and CDR2: SGHVS, FQNEAQ. The CDR3 region has the DNA TGTGCCAGCAGCACCCAGGGGGTCTCTGGAAACACCATATATTTT. Amino acids: CASSTQGVSGNTIYF.

This clonotype was seen a handful of times. This sequence joins TRBV27 and TRBJ1-2; D gene uncertain. The CDR3 extends over 13 amino acids. V was pared by 5 bases and J by 5 bases, with 12 bases between. Germline V gives CDR1 MNHEY, CDR2 SMNVEV (reference sequence). The CDR3 is CASSPHSAYGYTF. The CDR3 DNA is TGTGCCAGCAGTCCGCACAGTGCATATGGCTACACCTTC.

The V and J genes are TRBV30 and TRBJ2-7, with D perhaps given as TRBD1 or TRBD2 (5 bases each). Germline V lookup: CDR1 GTSNPN, CDR2 SVGIG (reference sequence). The CDR3 spans 13 residues. The V end was cut by 4 bases, the J end by 3 bases, with 13 bases between. The CDR3 loop reads CAWTWGSLYEQYF. CDR3 nucleotide sequence: TGTGCCTGGACATGGGGGTCTCTCTACGAGCAGTACTTC.

This clonotype was counted a few times. The chain has TRBV2 and TRBJ1-5; D not certain. The V and J ends lost 3 bases and 6 bases respectively, with 12 bases between them. The CDR3 contains 14 residues. Germline-derived CDR1 and CDR2 are SNHLY and FYNNEI. The CDR3, as DNA: TGTGCCAGCAGTGAGCCCGGGTCTAGTCAGCCCCAGCATTTT. This codes for CASSEPGSSQPQHF. The whole variable domain, remainder taken from reference TRBV2 and TRBJ1-5, is EPEVTQTPSHQVTQMGQEVILRCVPISNHLYFYWYRQILGQKVEFLVSFYNNEISEKSEIFDDQFSVERPDGSNFTLKIRSTKLEDSAMYFCASSEPGSSQPQHFGDGTRLSIL.

This rearrangement joins TRBV27 to TRBJ1-2; 8 nucleotides agree with TRBD1. Germline V gene lookup returns CDR1 MNHEY and CDR2 SMNVEV (reference sequence). The J segment lost 7 bases and the V segment lost 7 bases, leaving 5 bases of the junction unmatched. CDR3 size: 12 residues. CDR3 DNA: TGTGCCAGCAAGACAGGGGATAGTGGCTACACCTTC. Its translation is CASKTGDSGYTF.

The chain joins TRBV29-1 to TRBJ2-1; 7 bases line up with TRBD2. Looked up from germline, CDR1 is SQVTM and CDR2 is ANQGSEA. The CDR3 contains 12 residues. The V and J ends lost 8 bases and 10 bases, in that order; junction bases with no gene match: 11. The CDR3: CSFWTSSNEQFF. The DNA of the CDR3 is TGCAGCTTTTGGACTAGTTCAAACGAGCAGTTCTTC.

The gene calls are TRBV7-2 and TRBJ1-2; no firm D call. In germline, CDR1 is SGHTA, CDR2 FQGNSA. The CDR3 has 13 residues. V dropped 2 bases and J dropped 5 bases, with 9 bases sitting between them. CDR3 amino acids: CASSLLPEYGYTF. In DNA form, the CDR3 reads TGTGCCAGCAGCTTACTACCTGAGTATGGCTACACCTTC. The full variable domain, completed using reference TRBV7-2 and TRBJ1-2, is GAGVSQSPSNKVTEKGKDVELRCDPISGHTALYWYRQSLGQGLEFLIYFQGNSAPDKSGLPSDRFSAERTGGSVSTLTIQRTQQEDSAVYLCASSLLPEYGYTFGSGTRLTVV.

The V gene is TRBV6-2 or TRBV6-3, the J gene TRBJ2-1, with TRBD2 identical over 11 bases. There are 16 residues in the CDR3. With V trimmed by 6 bases and J by 6 bases, 10 bases remained unmatched. Per germline, CDR1 MNHEY and CDR2 SVGEGT. CDR3 sequence: CASRIASGRWANEQFF. The CDR3 DNA reads TGTGCCAGCAGGATAGCTAGCGGGAGGTGGGCCAATGAGCAGTTCTTC.

This clonotype turned up a few times. This chain connects TRBV7-2 to TRBJ1-6; TRBD1 matches at 10 bases. Germline V lookup: CDR1 SGHTA, CDR2 FQGNSA. The CDR3 spans 15 residues. The junction had 4 bases not matched to a gene; V was cut back by 5 bases and J by 6 bases. The CDR3 sequence: CASSRQGASNSPLHF. CDR3 bases: TGTGCCAGCAGCCGACAGGGGGCGAGTAATTCACCCCTCCACTTT.

This clonotype has ten or more counts. The CDR3 reads CASSLDWDYTRAQYF. The CDR3 DNA follows: TGTGCCAGCAGCTTAGACTGGGACTACACCAGAGCCCAGTACTTC. J is TRBJ2-5 and V is TRBV7-2; TRBD2 agrees at 7 bases. From germline, CDR1 is SGHTA and CDR2 FQGNSA. Losses at the gene ends were 1 base for V and 9 bases for J; bases not matched to a gene: 11. The length of the CDR3 is 15 residues.

This clonotype was seen a few times. The genes are TRBV7-6 and TRBJ2-7, with 7 bases identical to TRBD1. V was pared by 3 bases and J by 4 bases, with 3 bases of the junction left unmatched. Germline V gives CDR1 SGHVS, CDR2 FNYEAQ. The CDR3 spans 13 residues. The CDR3 sequence is CASSLTGPYEQYF. The CDR3 DNA follows: TGTGCCAGCAGCTTGACAGGGCCATACGAGCAGTACTTC.

The chain recombines TRBV25-1 with TRBJ1-3; no definite D call. Germline-derived CDR1 and CDR2 are MGHDK and SYGVNS. V was shortened by 4 bases and J by 4 bases, with 11 bases between the two germline ends. This CDR3 is 14 amino acids long. The CDR3 sequence is CASSAGGMGNTIYF. CDR3 in DNA: TGTGCCAGCAGTGCCGGCGGGATGGGAAACACCATATATTTT. The whole variable domain, remainder taken from reference TRBV25-1 and TRBJ1-3, is EADIYQTPRYLVIGTGKKITLECSQTMGHDKMYWYQQDPGMELHLIHYSYGVNSTEKGDLSSESTVSRIRTEHFPLTLESARPSHTSQYLCASSAGGMGNTIYFGEGSWLTVV.

For the CDR3, the DNA is TGTGCCAGCAGCTTCCTAGCCTCCTACGAGCAGTACTTC. As protein: CASSFLASYEQYF. The chain recombines TRBV5-5 with TRBJ2-7, with D perhaps TRBD2 (5 bases). The ends were cut back, 2 bases at V and 0 bases at J, with 6 bases in the middle. The CDR3 runs to 13 residues. Germline values: CDR1 SGHKS, CDR2 YYEKEE (reference sequence).

The chain joins TRBV19 to TRBJ1-5; unclear D gene. There are 12 residues in the CDR3. Germline V CDR1 and CDR2: LNHDA, SQIVND (reference sequence). V lost 3 bases, J lost 7 bases, and 7 bases lay in between. As DNA, the CDR3 is TGTGCCAGTAGTATCGGGAGGCAGCCCCAGCATTTT. It yields the protein CASSIGRQPQHF.